The next 27 T cell receptor beta chains were all read from a single sample in a study of blood T cell repertoires in COVID-19. Measured with immunoSEQ multiplex PCR; TCRdb has only the in-frame clones, and not every one. The sample carries some 300,000 clones, about 88% recorded once. The sequenced sample consisted of PBMCs or T cells enriched from blood (not recorded which). Receptors originate from a woman in her thirties or forties who had recovered from COVID-19.

This sequence joins TRBV11-3 and TRBJ2-1; D possibly corresponds to TRBD2 (5 bases). CDR1 and CDR2 (germline): SGHNT, YENEEA. The V end lost 3 bases, the J end lost 6 bases, and 9 bases lay between the germline ends. The CDR3 covers 13 residues. CDR3 in DNA: TGTGCCAGCAGCTTCACTAGTGCCAATGAGCAGTTCTTC. Amino acid sequence: CASSFTSANEQFF.

The rearrangement links TRBV9 to TRBJ1-6; TRBD1 matches 9 bases. Per the germline V gene, CDR1 is SGDLS and CDR2 is YYNGEE. J gave up 8 bases and V 4 bases, and 16 bases lay outside the gene matches. The CDR3 is 18 amino acids. The chain's CDR3 is CASSYKGGQGNPDSPLHF. Written as DNA, the CDR3 is TGTGCCAGCAGCTATAAGGGGGGACAGGGTAATCCCGATTCACCCCTCCACTTT.

The J gene is TRBJ2-5, the V gene TRBV7-9, with TRBD2 matching over 11 bases. The length of the CDR3 is 16 residues. The trim removed 1 base at V and 1 base at J, leaving 2 bases unmatched. Per the germline V gene, CDR1 is SEHNR and CDR2 is FQNEAQ (reference sequence). CDR3 in DNA: TGTGCCAGCAGCTTAGAGGGACTAGCGGTCCAAGAGACCCAGTACTTC. This encodes CASSLEGLAVQETQYF.

The V and J genes are TRBV30 and TRBJ1-4, with 8 nucleotides matching TRBD1. J lost 10 bases, V lost 1 base, and 8 bases had no gene match. In germline, CDR1 is GTSNPN, CDR2 SVGIG (reference sequence). The CDR3 extends over 14 amino acids. CDR3 sequence reads: CAWSGRQGWRKLFF. The DNA of the CDR3 is TGTGCCTGGAGTGGTCGACAGGGGTGGCGAAAACTGTTTTTT.

This chain joins TRBV5-4 and TRBJ2-7; 14 bases fit TRBD2. Germline V lookup: CDR1 SGHNT, CDR2 YYREEE (reference sequence). Trimming took 4 bases from V and 4 from J; bases not matched to a gene: 10. This CDR3 region has 17 residues. The chain's CDR3 is CASSLGLAGGLRYEQYF. CDR3 DNA: TGTGCCAGCAGCCTCGGACTAGCGGGAGGTCTCCGTTACGAGCAGTACTTC.

The chain combines TRBV9 with TRBJ2-1; D perhaps matches TRBD2 (6 bases). Germline V CDR1 and CDR2: SGDLS, YYNGEE. The CDR3 contains 15 residues. Trimming left V 3 bases short and J 0 bases short, with 10 bases between. As DNA, the CDR3 is TGTGCCAGCAGCGCCCTAGCGAGCTCCTACAATGAGCAGTTCTTC. Translation gives CASSALASSYNEQFF.

The chain uses TRBV9 and TRBJ2-5, with D perhaps matching TRBD1 (6 bases). This CDR3 is built from 12 residues. Per germline, CDR1 SGDLS and CDR2 YYNGEE. V lost 4 bases and J 5 bases, leaving 9 bases between the germline ends. Here the CDR3 reads CASSLQGETQYF. The CDR3 nucleotides read TGTGCCAGCAGCCTCCAGGGGGAGACCCAGTACTTC.

This clone was seen more than once but under ten times. The chain links TRBV6-5 to TRBJ2-3; D is unclear. V shed 3 bases and J shed 3 bases, with 10 bases lying between them. CDR3 length equals 14 residues. Germline loops: CDR1 MNHEY, CDR2 SVGAGI. CDR3 DNA: TGTGCCAGCAGTTATGGGCTCGCGACAGATACGCAGTATTTT. Protein product: CASSYGLATDTQYF.

As to this clone: The junction departs from germline at one end; a sequencing error may be responsible. The V gene is TRBV28, the J gene TRBJ2-1, with 9 nucleotides matching TRBD2. This CDR3 is built from 20 residues. Per the germline V gene, CDR1 is MDHEN and CDR2 is SYDVKM. The CDR3 DNA is TGTGCCAGCAGTCCACCTATGGGGGCAGGACTAGCGAGCTCCAACAATGAGCAGTTCTTC. Translating it yields CASSPPMGAGLASSNNEQFF.

In its sample, this clone was seen a few times. The J gene is TRBJ1-6, the V gene TRBV19, with 7 positions matching TRBD1. CDR3 length: 14 residues. Germline loops: CDR1 LNHDA, CDR2 SQIVND (reference sequence). With 7 bases clipped from V and 9 bases from J, the junction kept 9 bases outside the gene matches. The CDR3 nucleotides read TGTGCCAGTAACGGACAGGTCAGCAGTTCACCCCTCCACTTT. This codes for CASNGQVSSSPLHF.

V and J are TRBV5-3 and TRBJ2-1; unclear D gene. TRBV5-3 counts as an open reading frame of uncertain function. CDR3 length: 14 amino acids. Trimming stripped 0 bases from V and 7 bases from J, with 11 bases between. CDR3 sequence reads: CARSLVPPGNEQFF. In DNA, the CDR3 is TGTGCCAGAAGCTTGGTTCCTCCAGGAAATGAGCAGTTCTTC.

V gene TRBV3-1 (or the pseudogene TRBV3-2) combines with J gene TRBJ2-2, with D maybe TRBD2 (5 bases). Trimming cost V 1 base and J 5 bases, with 8 bases left between them. The CDR3 contains 14 residues. Germline V gene sequence: CDR1 LGHDT, CDR2 YNNKEL (reference sequence). As DNA, the CDR3 is TGTGCCAGCAGCCAAGGCGGGCGGACCGGGGAGCTGTTTTTT. Its protein product is CASSQGGRTGELFF.

The chain has TRBV18 and TRBJ2-1; the match to TRBD2 covers 11 bases. Germline values: CDR1 KGHSH, CDR2 LQKENI. The junction had 8 bases not matched to a gene; V was cut back by 3 bases and J by 7 bases. CDR3 size: 16 residues. CDR3 in DNA: TGTGCCAGCTCACCCTATAGCGGGGGGGCGATTAATGAGCAGTTCTTC. Translated, it gives CASSPYSGGAINEQFF.

The V call is TRBV4-2, the J call TRBJ2-1; tentatively, D is TRBD2 (6 bases). V gave up 4 bases and J gave up 4 bases, with 14 bases separating them. Germline CDR1 LGHNA, CDR2 YNFKEQ. The CDR3 has 15 amino acids. This CDR3 is CASSPPGLGYNEQFF. CDR3 coding DNA: TGTGCCAGCAGCCCTCCGGGACTGGGTTACAATGAGCAGTTCTTC.

This chain uses TRBV5-4 with TRBJ2-7; 8 bases fit TRBD1. CDR1 and CDR2 from the germline V gene are SGHNT and YYREEE (reference sequence). There are 14 residues in the CDR3. The ends lost 1 base at V and 7 bases at J; junction bases unmatched: 7. CDR3 sequence (DNA): TGTGCCAGCAGCTTGATTCAGGGGGCAGGGGAGCAGTACTTC. This codes for CASSLIQGAGEQYF. Using reference TRBV5-4 and TRBJ2-7 for the parts outside the CDR3, the full variable domain is ETGVTQSPTHLIKTRGQQVTLRCSSQSGHNTVSWYQQALGQGPQFIFQYYREEENGRGNFPPRFSGLQFPNYSSELNVNALELDDSALYLCASSLIQGAGEQYFGPGTRLTVT.

The CDR3 coding sequence is TGTGCCAGCAGCCCAGGGACAGGGAACGGCTATGGCTACACCTTC. Encoded protein: CASSPGTGNGYGYTF. The chain couples TRBV3-1 (or the pseudogene TRBV3-2) to TRBJ1-2, with TRBD1 matching over 9 bases. The CDR3 contains 15 residues. Trimming at V came to 4 bases and at J to 4 bases, leaving 7 bases not matched to a gene. Germline V gene lookup returns CDR1 LGHDT and CDR2 YNNKEL (reference sequence).

CDR3: CASSYTGVEGYSNQPQHF. The CDR3 DNA reads TGTGCCAGCAGTTATACAGGGGTCGAGGGATATAGCAATCAGCCCCAGCATTTT. The chain recombines TRBV28 with TRBJ1-5; 7 positions agree with TRBD1. With V trimmed by 4 bases and J by 0 bases, 12 bases remained unmatched. CDR3 size: 18 residues. The germline V gene encodes CDR1 MDHEN and CDR2 SYDVKM. Complete variable domain (other parts from reference TRBV28 and TRBJ1-5): DVKVTQSSRYLVKRTGEKVFLECVQDMDHENMFWYRQDPGLGLRLIYFSYDVKMKEKGDIPEGYSVSREKKERFSLILESASTNQTSMYLCASSYTGVEGYSNQPQHFGDGTRLSIL.

The chain carries TRBV5-1 and TRBJ2-7; D remains unclear. Germline assignment: CDR1 SGHRS and CDR2 YFSETQ. This CDR3 contains 13 residues. V lost 0 bases, J lost 3 bases, and 7 bases lay in between. The CDR3 loop is CASSLAPLYEQYF. The CDR3 region has the DNA TGCGCCAGCAGCTTGGCCCCCCTCTACGAGCAGTACTTC.

The V call is TRBV9, the J call TRBJ1-2, with TRBD1 identical over 9 bases. The germline CDR1 and CDR2 sequences are SGDLS and YYNGEE. The CDR3 is 14 residues long. J was trimmed by 6 bases and V by 4 bases; bases with no gene match: 7. CDR3 residues: CASSSIRDRDGYTF. CDR3 bases: TGTGCCAGCAGCTCAATCCGGGACAGGGATGGCTACACCTTC.

This clone was observed a single time. This chain links TRBV28 with TRBJ1-4; D is possibly TRBD1 (6 bases). V lost 5 bases and J 1 base, leaving 8 bases between the germline ends. CDR1 is MDHEN and CDR2 is SYDVKM in the germline V gene. This CDR3 is 14 amino acids long. As DNA, the CDR3 is TGTGCCAGCAGTCAGGGGATAACTAATGAAAAACTGTTTTTT. It is translated as CASSQGITNEKLFF.

As regards this clone: At one end the junction does not follow the germline gene, possibly because of a read error. The chain uses TRBV18 and TRBJ2-7, with 7 bases identical to TRBD1. CDR3 length: 16 residues. Germline CDR1 reads KGHSH; CDR2 reads LQKENI. The CDR3 is CASSPSREQGQSSRSF. DNA for the CDR3: TGTGCCAGCTCACCTTCGAGGGAACAGGGGCAAAGTTCACGCAGCTTC.

The chain has TRBV21-1 and TRBJ1-3; TRBD1 reflects the table's D call only, with no check against the DNA. TRBV21-1 is marked as a pseudogene. The CDR3 covers 16 residues. The chain's CDR3 is CASSPKQAGCGNTIYF. CDR3 nucleotides: TGTGCCAGCAGCCCAAAACAGGCAGGGTGCGGAAACACCATATATTTT.

The chain combines TRBV18 with TRBJ1-1; 9 positions agree with TRBD1. The CDR3 runs 16 residues. Germline loops: CDR1 KGHSH, CDR2 LQKENI. V trimming: 3 bases; J trimming: 5 bases; junction bases outside the gene matches: 10. CDR3 protein: CASSPAFTGGQTEAFF. Here the CDR3 DNA reads TGTGCCAGCTCACCCGCCTTCACAGGGGGCCAGACTGAAGCTTTCTTT.

In this sample, this clone turned up once. The rearrangement uses TRBV24-1 and TRBJ2-2; 8 bases are shared with TRBD2. V lost 0 bases to trimming and J lost 1 base; unmatched junction nucleotides: 3. Germline values: CDR1 KGHDR, CDR2 SFDVKD. This CDR3 comprises 17 residues. The CDR3 protein is CATSDLRAGGNTGELFF. In DNA, the CDR3 is TGTGCCACCAGTGATTTGCGTGCGGGGGGGAACACCGGGGAGCTGTTTTTT.

The chain couples TRBV11-2 to TRBJ1-5, with D uncertain. The CDR3 runs 13 residues. V lost 0 bases to trimming and J lost 6 bases, with 6 bases between them. Germline V gene sequence: CDR1 SGHAT, CDR2 FQNNGV. The CDR3 DNA sequence: TGTGCCAGCAGCTTAGATTGGCTTCAGCCCCAGCATTTT. Amino acid sequence: CASSLDWLQPQHF.

This chain joins TRBV7-8 and TRBJ1-3; no clear D gene. In germline, CDR1 is SGHVS, CDR2 FQNEAQ. Trimming removed 5 bases at V and 0 bases at J, with 11 bases between. CDR3 length: 15 residues. The CDR3 DNA reads TGTGCCAGCAGCGCGGACGGGAGCTCTGGAAACACCATATATTTT. Translation: CASSADGSSGNTIYF.

The genes are TRBV19 and TRBJ1-5; no clear D gene. This CDR3 has 19 residues. Trimming pared 7 bases from V and 1 base from J, leaving 26 bases between. Looked up from germline, CDR1 is LNHDA and CDR2 is SQIVND (reference sequence). CDR3 residues: CASTTEVKAVSGSNQPQHF. The CDR3 bases are TGTGCCAGTACCACGGAGGTGAAGGCTGTTAGTGGGAGCAATCAGCCCCAGCATTTT.